This T cell receptor beta chain emerged from a study of T cells in Graves' hyperthyroidism and ophthalmopathy. Germline V gene lookup returns CDR1 KGHDR and CDR2 SFDVKD. This CDR3 is 20 amino acids long. J lost 3 bases, V lost 4 bases, and 15 bases had no gene match. This clonotype was recorded a few times. Amplification targeted TCR beta CDR3 regions from RNA transcripts. HTBI primers were used for first-round RT-PCR of the TCR CDR3. One entry per CDR3 protein results from TCRdb running MiXCR on the multiplex PCR reads. The table includes fewer than 800,000 distinct CDR3 sequences, about 16% detected once.

V usage is TRBV24-1 and J usage is TRBJ2-1; the match to TRBD2 covers 12 bases. The source is a man aged 18-30 years with Graves' hyperthyroidism. What was sequenced was blood. CDR3 residues: CATSDPTRTSGNPFYNEQFF. In nucleotides, the CDR3 is TGTGCCACCAGTGACCCCACCCGGACTAGCGGGAACCCTTTCTACAATGAGCAGTTCTTC.